This TCR beta chain was sequenced in a study of OX40 agonist ivuxolimab in advanced cancers. Study details: Aged roughly 20 to 79 with a mean of about 60 years, they were approximately 79% male.

By sample fraction, this clone is medium-sized. Sequencing was performed with immunoSEQ multiplex PCR; in TCRdb, only in-frame clones are kept and a portion is missing. The table lists approximately 52,000 clones, more than 75% of them singletons. Trimming cost V 6 bases and J 3 bases, with 11 bases left between them. Germline lookup yields CDR1 SNHLY and CDR2 FYNNEI. This CDR3 is built from 13 residues. The receptor's source is an adult with an advanced solid tumor such as melanoma, head and neck, liver or kidney cancer. V is TRBV2 and J is TRBJ1-2; D ambiguous. The sequencing here drew on CD4+ or CD8+ T cells sorted from blood, taken in a trial of the OX40 agonist ivuxolimab. CDR3 loop: CASRVGVYYGYTF. The CDR3 nucleotides are TGTGCCAGCAGGGTGGGCGTCTACTATGGCTACACCTTC.